The following is a TCR beta chain sequence with its context. Its antigen is as yet unknown. One end of the junction is discordant with germline, which a read error may explain. CDR3 size: 18 residues. Germline V gene sequence: CDR1 MNHEY, CDR2 SMNVEV (reference sequence). This sample is part of a study of T cell repertoires in cytomegalovirus infection. The wider study: Public TCR beta signatures provided an indication of both CMV infection and a matching HLA type.

TCRdb re-analysed the reads in MiXCR, keeping a single row per CDR3 protein. The table has about 900,000 distinct CDR3 sequences, roughly 30% seen once. The rearrangement joins TRBV27 to TRBJ2-2; 9 bases are a match to TRBD1. The sequenced sample was cultured CD8+ T cells from PBMCs, obtained from culture after CMV antigen stimulation. The TCR sequence derives from a human donor in good health (CMV status not recorded). Some clones in this sample may be carry-over from other donors' samples. For the CDR3, the DNA is TGTGCCAGCAGTTTATCGATTCCGGGACAGGGAAACACCGGGGAGCTGTTATTT. Translated: CASSLSIPGQGNTGELLF.